A selection of T cell receptor beta chains follows, all from one sample in a study of cytomegalovirus exposure and HLA in healthy donors. Clones were sequenced by immunoSEQ multiplex PCR, and TCRdb holds only the in-frame ones, with some missing. The data contain tens of thousands of clones, 94% of them singletons. Sequenced: PBMCs. All receptors come from a woman between 18 and 29 years old in good health and CMV-seropositive. Each CDR3 is given with its conserved first and last residue. Each record gives: clone size, V gene, CDR3 length, D gene, J gene, CDR3 protein, CDR3 DNA. A D gene is named only where the DNA matches it firmly. Size tells how often a clone was seen (once, few, many) or the class of an expanded clone, and some rows leave it out.

.	TRBV2	15	TRBD1	TRBJ1-5	CASSKDRGLGQPQHF	TGTGCCAGCAGTAAGGACAGGGGGCTTGGTCAGCCCCAGCATTTT
.	TRBV18	14	.	TRBJ2-5	CASSPRRAQETQYF	TGTGCCAGCTCACCAAGGAGGGCCCAAGAGACCCAGTACTTC
.	TRBV27	15	TRBD2	TRBJ2-1	CASSQRLAGGNEQFF	TGTGCCAGCAGTCAAAGGCTAGCGGGAGGCAATGAGCAGTTCTTC
once	TRBV11-2	15	.	TRBJ1-2	CASSFRTADYYGYTF	TGTGCCAGCAGCTTTAGGACAGCGGATTACTATGGCTACACCTTC
.	TRBV15	12	.	TRBJ2-7	CATSRDYSEQYF	TGTGCCACCAGCAGAGATTATAGCGAGCAGTACTTC
.	TRBV7-6	16	.	TRBJ2-3	CASSLGSGSVADTQYF	TGTGCCAGCAGCTTAGGGTCCGGGTCGGTCGCAGATACGCAGTATTTT
.	TRBV27	13	.	TRBJ2-2	CASRGRGTGELFF	TGTGCCAGCAGGGGTAGAGGGACCGGGGAGCTGTTTTTT
.	TRBV7-9	17	TRBD2	TRBJ2-2	CASSLAWVTGGAGELFF	TGTGCCAGCAGCTTGGCTTGGGTGACGGGGGGAGCCGGGGAGCTGTTTTTT
.	TRBV4-1	15	TRBD1	TRBJ2-7	CASSRTRDRADEQYF	TGCGCCAGCAGCCGGACCCGGGACAGGGCCGACGAGCAGTACTTC
.	TRBV27	14	.	TRBJ2-2	CASSTGWNTGELFF	TGTGCCAGCAGTACAGGGTGGAACACCGGGGAGCTGTTTTTT